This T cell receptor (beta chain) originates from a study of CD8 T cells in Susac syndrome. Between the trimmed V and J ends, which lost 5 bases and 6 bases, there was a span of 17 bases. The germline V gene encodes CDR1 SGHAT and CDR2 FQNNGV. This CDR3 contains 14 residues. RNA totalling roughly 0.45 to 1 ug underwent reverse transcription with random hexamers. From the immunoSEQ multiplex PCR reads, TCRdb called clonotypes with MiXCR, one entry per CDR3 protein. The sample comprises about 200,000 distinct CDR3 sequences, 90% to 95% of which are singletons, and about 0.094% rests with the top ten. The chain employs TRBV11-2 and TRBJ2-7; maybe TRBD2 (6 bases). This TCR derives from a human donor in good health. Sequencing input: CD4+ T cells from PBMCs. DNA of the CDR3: TGTGCCAGCAGCCCTACTAGCAGGGACGGCGAGCAGTACTTC. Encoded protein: CASSPTSRDGEQYF.